What follows describes a single T cell receptor (beta chain). There is no known antigen for this receptor. One base away there is no much larger clone; base qualities are not given. As encoded in the germline V gene (reference sequence), CDR1 is MNHNY while CDR2 is SVGAGI. The CDR3 runs 15 amino acids, cysteine and phenylalanine included. Kept here is only the CDR3 DNA, which spans 45 bases and is read in frame from base 1. Relative to germline, V is missing 6 bases and J is missing 7 bases, with 5 bases of the junction outside any gene match. The CDR3 regions of human TCRbeta chains were analyzed by immunosequencing. The source study handled its data this way. Repertoire TCRs were matched against a reference library of SARS-CoV-2-specific TCRs generated with the MIRA antigen-specificity platform. Breadth meant the fraction of unique TCRs that were SARS-CoV-2-associated, whereas depth meant the fraction of total T cells that were SARS-CoV-2-associated. Using the MIRA data, each spike-specific TCR was assigned both to the spike region to which the TCR was reactive and to a CD4 or CD8 class. Log10-transformed breadth and depth values were compared by one-way ANOVA with Sidak's multiple comparisons tests. The immuneACCESS repertoire file appears here via TCRdb, limited to in-frame rearrangements. These files lack a portion of the clones; in checked studies, under half of the deficit traces to unresolved V genes, and the cause of the others is not known. V, J and clone size are taken as reported in that table, and D and trimming were inferred from the DNA itself. This sample comprises 40,000 to 50,000 clones, about 91% of them detected only once. Roughly 25% of the sample goes to the ten largest clones.

These data come from a study of T cell responses to AZD1222 COVID-19 vaccine (dated by TCRdb to the early 2020s). Study-wide context: A total of 233 trial participants underwent TCR sequencing, of whom about 200 had received two doses of AZD1222 and some 25 had received two doses of the MenACWY control vaccine. Enrollment into the trials was organized by age into subgroups of 18-55, 56-69 and 70-plus years, and those subgroups contained roughly 150, 30 and 60 TCR-sequenced participants, respectively.

The time point label, read with the paper, signifies: about 28 days (+/-7) after the second vaccine dose. AZD1222 recipients whose second dose came at about 4 weeks and those whose second dose came at about 12 weeks were combined into one group, since spike-specific TCR depth and breadth did not differ between the two schedules. Vaccinee samples came from UK trials COV001 and COV002, including a single-blind randomized controlled phase 2/3 trial of AZD1222 (ChAdOx1 nCoV-19) in healthy adults. For TCRbeta chain sequencing, PBMC samples from trial participants were taken at day 0 and at day 28 after the second dose. Study-wide findings and limitations: Nearly half of unique spike-specific TCRs reportedly recognized epitopes outside regions mutated in the B.1.351 and B.1.1.7 variants. Because no day 14 peak-response samples were available, repertoires were characterized only after the peak T cell response. Only a handful of AZD1222 recipients were SARS-CoV-2 seropositive at baseline, limiting conclusions about previously exposed vaccinees. CD4 TCRs associated with the vaccine covered the entire spike protein, and the dominant responses were in regions 160-218 and 743-854. Spike-specific TCR breadth and depth rose significantly after two AZD1222 doses compared with day 0 and with MenACWY recipients. In the small 56-69-year group, the increase in depth fell short of significance, most likely because of low power. Participants were mostly white British and included more females than males, and it was suggested by the authors that clonal diversity may have been underestimated.

The receptor was isolated from an adult who received the AZD1222 COVID-19 vaccine. Here the sequenced sample was peripheral blood, taken 28 days after the second AZD1222 dose. Recombination joined TRBV6-6 with TRBJ1-6; TRBD1 lines up with 11 middle nucleotides. The DNA sequence reads TGTGCCAGCAGAGGACAGGGGGCTTGGAATTCACCCCTCCACTTT. Its product reads: CASRGQGAWNSPLHF.